The T cell receptor beta chain described here comes from a study of tumor-infiltrating lymphocytes in localized non-small cell lung cancer. Libraries were prepared by immunoSEQ multiplex PCR; TCRdb keeps only in-frame clonotypes and omits some of them. The sample has about 3,000 clones; around 70% are singletons. CDR1 is SGHNT, CDR2 YENEEA, per germline. V lost 1 base to trimming and J lost 10 bases, with 14 bases between them. The CDR3 spans 14 residues. V and J are TRBV11-3 and TRBJ2-1; no reliable D call. Sequencing was carried out using uninvolved lung tissue not adjacent to the tumor. This TCR derives from a human donor with non-small cell lung cancer. DNA for the CDR3: TGTGCCAGCAGCTTAGCTTATGGGGTAGTAGAGCAGTTCTTC. Protein sequence: CASSLAYGVVEQFF.